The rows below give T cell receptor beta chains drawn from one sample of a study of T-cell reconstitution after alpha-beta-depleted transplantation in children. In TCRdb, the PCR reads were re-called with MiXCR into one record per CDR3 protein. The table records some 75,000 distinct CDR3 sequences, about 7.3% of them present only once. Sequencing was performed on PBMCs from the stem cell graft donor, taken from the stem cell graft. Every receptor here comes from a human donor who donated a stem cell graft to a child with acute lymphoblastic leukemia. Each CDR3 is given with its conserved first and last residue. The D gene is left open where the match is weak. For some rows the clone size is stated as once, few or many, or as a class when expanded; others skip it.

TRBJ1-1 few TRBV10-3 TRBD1 TGTGCCATCAGGACGACAGGGCTGAACACTGAAGCTTTCTTT CAIRTTGLNTEAFF
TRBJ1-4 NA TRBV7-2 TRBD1 TGTGCCAGCAGCTTAGTACCGGGACAGATTAATGAAAAACTGTTTTTT CASSLVPGQINEKLFF
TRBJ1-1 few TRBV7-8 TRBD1 TGTGCCAGCAGCTTAGGGACACTGTGGGGACAGGGAAGTTTCACTGAAGCTTTCTTT CASSLGTLWGQGSFTEAFF
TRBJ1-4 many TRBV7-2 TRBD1 TGTGCCAGCAGCTTTGGACAGGGACCTCGTGAAAAACTGTTTTTT CASSFGQGPREKLFF
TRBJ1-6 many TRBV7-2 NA TGTGCCAGCAGCCAGAAGGCAGTAGGTTCACCCCTCCACTTT CASSQKAVGSPLHF
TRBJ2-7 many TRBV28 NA TGTGCCAGCGGGTACGAGCAGTACTTC CASGYEQYF
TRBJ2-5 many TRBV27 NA TGTGCCAGCAGTTTCCCCGGCGCCCGGGTATACTTC CASSFPGARVYF
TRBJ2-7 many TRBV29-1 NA TGCAGCGTGGATGATCCCCTGGGGGCCTCCTACGAGCAGTACTTC CSVDDPLGASYEQYF
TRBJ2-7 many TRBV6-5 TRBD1 TGTGCCAGCAGTTACGAGGGGGCGTACGAGCAGTACTTC CASSYEGAYEQYF
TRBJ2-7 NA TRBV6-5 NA TGTGCCACCCAACTACGGTCTTCCTACGAGCAGTACTTC CATQLRSSYEQYF
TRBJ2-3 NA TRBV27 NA TGTGCCAGCAGTTTAAGAGGGACCTACAGCACAGATACGCAGTATTTT CASSLRGTYSTDTQYF
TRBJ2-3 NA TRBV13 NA TGTGCCAGCAGCTTCCGAAAGGGGGGCCCTAGCACAGATACGCAGTATTTT CASSFRKGGPSTDTQYF
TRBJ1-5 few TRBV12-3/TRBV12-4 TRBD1 TGTGCCAGCACCAGGGGGCCGAATCAGCCCCAGCATTTT CASTRGPNQPQHF
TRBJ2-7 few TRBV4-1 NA TGCGCCAGCAGCCAAAGTTCCCCAGGGTCTCGTCCCTACGAGCAGTACTTC CASSQSSPGSRPYEQYF
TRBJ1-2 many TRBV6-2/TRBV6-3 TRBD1 TGTGCCAGCAGCCAACTACTTCCGGGACAGGGATACGGCTACACCTTC CASSQLLPGQGYGYTF
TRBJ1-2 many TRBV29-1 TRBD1 TGCAGCCCAGACAGGGAGAGTGGCTACACCTTC CSPDRESGYTF
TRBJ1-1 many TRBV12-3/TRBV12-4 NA TGTGCCAGCAGTTTGCTCGTTTCGGGTGAAGCTTTCTTT CASSLLVSGEAFF
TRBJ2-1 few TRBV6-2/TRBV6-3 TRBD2 TGTGCCAGCAGCCGGACATTACTAGCGGCAAGCTCCTACAATGAGCAGTTCTTC CASSRTLLAASSYNEQFF
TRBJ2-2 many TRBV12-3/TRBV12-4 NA TGTGCCAGCAGGCGACAGAGCACCGGGGAGCTGTTTTTT CASRRQSTGELFF
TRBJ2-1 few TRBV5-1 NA TGCGCCAGCAGCAAGGCCAATGAGCAGTTCTTC CASSKANEQFF
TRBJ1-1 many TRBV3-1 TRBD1 TGTGCCAGCAGCCAAGAAACCACAGGGGGAACTGAAGCTTTCTTT CASSQETTGGTEAFF
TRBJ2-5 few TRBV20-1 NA TGCAGTGCTAGAGGAGGGGCCCATCAAGAGACCCAGTACTTC CSARGGAHQETQYF
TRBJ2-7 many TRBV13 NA TGTGCCAGCTCACTCTCAGGGCTTTCCTACGAGCAGTACTTC CASSLSGLSYEQYF
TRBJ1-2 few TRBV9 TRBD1 TGTGCCAGCAGCGGAGGGACAGTACCCTATGGCTACACCTTC CASSGGTVPYGYTF